A selection of T cell receptor beta chains follows, all from one sample in a study of blood T cell repertoires in COVID-19. Generated by immunoSEQ multiplex PCR, the TCRdb table keeps only in-frame clones and is missing some. The sample carries under 350,000 clones, 85% recorded once. The sample was peripheral blood. Source of these receptors: a human donor in a cohort sampled during active COVID-19. CDR3s include the opening cysteine and the closing phenylalanine or tryptophan. Fields, in order: D gene, clone size, J gene, V gene, CDR3 DNA, CDR3 protein. The D gene is left open where the match is weak. The size field is filled for only some rows; it gives once, few, many or a size class.

D: TRBD1
size: -
J: TRBJ1-2
V: TRBV2
DNA: TGTGCCAGCAGTGAGGGACAGGGTCGGTGGGGCTACACCTTC
CDR3: CASSEGQGRWGYTF

D: TRBD1
size: -
J: TRBJ2-7
V: TRBV7-9
DNA: TGTGCCAGCAGCTTAACAGGGACAGGGGCCTTCTACGAGCAGTACTTC
CDR3: CASSLTGTGAFYEQYF

D: TRBD2
size: -
J: TRBJ2-3
V: TRBV10-3
DNA: TGTGCCATCAGAGCTAGCGGGCCCACAGATACGCAGTATTTT
CDR3: CAIRASGPTDTQYF

D: TRBD2
size: -
J: TRBJ2-3
V: TRBV18
DNA: TGTGCCAGCTCACCTACGACGGGTAGCGGGAGAGGGGCAGATACGCAGTATTTT
CDR3: CASSPTTGSGRGADTQYF

D: TRBD1
size: -
J: TRBJ2-7
V: TRBV19
DNA: TGTGCCAGTAGTACCGGCGGGACAGGGGACTACGAGCAGTACTTC
CDR3: CASSTGGTGDYEQYF

D: TRBD2
size: -
J: TRBJ2-1
V: TRBV10-3
DNA: TGTGCCATCAGCGGGAAGGGGACTAGCGGGAGGATCGGTATCGATGAGCAGTTCTTC
CDR3: CAISGKGTSGRIGIDEQFF

D: -
size: -
J: TRBJ1-4
V: TRBV2
DNA: TGTGCCAGCAGTGGATGGACAATAGCTAATGAAAAACTGTTTTTT
CDR3: CASSGWTIANEKLFF

D: -
size: -
J: TRBJ2-2
V: TRBV3-1/TRBV3-2
DNA: TGTGCCAGCAGCCAACGAGCGGGTGGAGCGAACACCGGGGAGCTGTTTTTT
CDR3: CASSQRAGGANTGELFF

D: -
size: -
J: TRBJ2-1
V: TRBV6-5
DNA: TGTGCCAGCAGTTACTCGAAATTACTGGAGAGGGATTCGCAGTTCTTC
CDR3: CASSYSKLLERDSQFF

D: TRBD1
size: -
J: TRBJ2-7
V: TRBV28
DNA: TGTGCCAGCAGTTTATCCGGGACAGCCAAACCCTACGAGCAGTACTTC
CDR3: CASSLSGTAKPYEQYF

D: TRBD2
size: -
J: TRBJ2-1
V: TRBV30
DNA: TGTGCTCTAGCGGGAGACTCCTACAATGAGCAGTTCTTC
CDR3: CALAGDSYNEQFF

D: TRBD2
size: -
J: TRBJ2-4
V: TRBV9
DNA: TGTGCCAGCAGCGTAGCTCCCAGCGGGGCAAAAAACATTCAGTACTTC
CDR3: CASSVAPSGAKNIQYF

D: TRBD2
size: -
J: TRBJ2-3
V: TRBV19
DNA: TGTGCCAGTCAACCGGGACTAGGCAGAGATACGCAGTATTTT
CDR3: CASQPGLGRDTQYF

D: -
size: -
J: TRBJ2-3
V: TRBV12-5
DNA: TGTGCTAGTGGTTTGGGACTTCTCCAGGGTGATACGCAGTATTTT
CDR3: CASGLGLLQGDTQYF

D: -
size: -
J: TRBJ1-5
V: TRBV19
DNA: TGTGCCAGCGCAGAAGGGGGGGGCAATCAGCCCCAGCATTTT
CDR3: CASAEGGGNQPQHF

D: TRBD1
size: -
J: TRBJ2-7
V: TRBV5-1
DNA: TGCGCCAGCAGCTTGGACGGACAGGGGGCCTTCGAGCAGTACTTC
CDR3: CASSLDGQGAFEQYF

D: TRBD2
size: -
J: TRBJ2-5
V: TRBV15
DNA: TGTGCCACCAGCAGAGCCCGGGGGGATTTGGAGACCCAGTACTTC
CDR3: CATSRARGDLETQYF

D: TRBD2
size: -
J: TRBJ2-2
V: TRBV27
DNA: TGTGCCAGCACGATGGCGGCGGGAGCGACCGGGGAGCTGTTTTTT
CDR3: CASTMAAGATGELFF

D: TRBD1
size: -
J: TRBJ2-1
V: TRBV9
DNA: TGTGCCAGCAGCGTAGAGTTCGGGACAGGGGGCTATGAGCAGTTCTTC
CDR3: CASSVEFGTGGYEQFF

D: TRBD1
size: -
J: TRBJ1-1
V: TRBV5-1
DNA: TGCGCCAGCGTTCGGCGCGGACAGGGTGAAGCTTTCTTT
CDR3: CASVRRGQGEAFF

D: -
size: -
J: TRBJ1-2
V: TRBV11-2
DNA: TGTGCCAGCAGCTTAACGGTCGGGGAGGGCTACACCTTC
CDR3: CASSLTVGEGYTF

D: -
size: once
J: TRBJ2-7
V: TRBV6-5
DNA: TGTGCCAGCACCAGGACTGGAGGTTACGAGCAGTACTTC
CDR3: CASTRTGGYEQYF

D: TRBD2
size: -
J: TRBJ2-1
V: TRBV27
DNA: TGTGCCAGCAGTTTATCGACTAGCGGGGTGGTCTCCTACAATGAGCAGTTCTTC
CDR3: CASSLSTSGVVSYNEQFF

D: -
size: few
J: TRBJ1-1
V: TRBV5-5
DNA: TGTGCCAGCAGCTTGACCCCAGGGGCTGAAGCTTTCTTT
CDR3: CASSLTPGAEAFF

D: -
size: -
J: TRBJ1-6
V: TRBV28
DNA: TGTGCCAGCAGTCCCCACCGGGAGAATAATTCACCCCTCCACTTT
CDR3: CASSPHRENNSPLHF

D: -
size: -
J: TRBJ2-1
V: TRBV7-9
DNA: TGTGCCAGCAGCTTCATACAGGCCCTCGGGAATGAGCAGTTCTTC
CDR3: CASSFIQALGNEQFF

D: TRBD2
size: -
J: TRBJ2-1
V: TRBV9
DNA: TGTGCCAGCAGCCTGTGGGGAGCGGGACCTAATGAGCAGTTCTTC
CDR3: CASSLWGAGPNEQFF

D: -
size: -
J: TRBJ1-4
V: TRBV19
DNA: TGTGCCAGTAGTAGAAATGCGGGCAGTAATGAAAAACTGTTTTTT
CDR3: CASSRNAGSNEKLFF

D: TRBD2
size: -
J: TRBJ2-1
V: TRBV24-1
DNA: TGTGCCACCAGTGATTTATCTAGCGGCACGGAGGGTGAGCAGTTCTTC
CDR3: CATSDLSSGTEGEQFF

D: TRBD1
size: -
J: TRBJ2-1
V: TRBV13
DNA: TGTGCCAGCAGCTTAGTGGCCGGGACAGGGGGATACAATGAGCAGTTCTTC
CDR3: CASSLVAGTGGYNEQFF

D: TRBD2
size: -
J: TRBJ2-2
V: TRBV7-3
DNA: TGTGCCAGCAGCTTTACAATAGCGGGAGCCGGGGAGCTGTTTTTT
CDR3: CASSFTIAGAGELFF

D: TRBD1
size: -
J: TRBJ2-7
V: TRBV5-6
DNA: TGTGCCAGCAGCGCCATGGACAGGGTACGAGTCGAGCAGTACTTC
CDR3: CASSAMDRVRVEQYF

D: -
size: -
J: TRBJ1-5
V: TRBV28
DNA: TGTGCCAGCAGTAACCTCCGTGTGGGAGGCAATCAGCCCCAGCATTTT
CDR3: CASSNLRVGGNQPQHF

D: TRBD1
size: -
J: TRBJ1-1
V: TRBV6-5
DNA: TGTGCCAGCAGTAACCGGGACAGGAACACTGAAGCTTTCTTT
CDR3: CASSNRDRNTEAFF

D: TRBD1
size: -
J: TRBJ1-1
V: TRBV7-9
DNA: TGTGCCAGCAGCTCCACCCAACCCACAGGGGCGGCTTTCTTT
CDR3: CASSSTQPTGAAFF

D: -
size: few
J: TRBJ1-1
V: TRBV5-1
DNA: TGCGCCAGCAGTTCACTTCCAGAGGGTCGGGACACTGAAGCTTTCTTT
CDR3: CASSSLPEGRDTEAFF

D: -
size: -
J: TRBJ2-6
V: TRBV11-2
DNA: TGTGCCAGCAGCTTAGCGGGTTTTAGCTCTGGGGCCAACGTCCTGACTTTC
CDR3: CASSLAGFSSGANVLTF

D: TRBD1
size: -
J: TRBJ2-1
V: TRBV7-9
DNA: TGTGCCAGCAGCATCCGGGACAGGCAAGGGGGTGAGCAGTTCTTC
CDR3: CASSIRDRQGGEQFF

D: -
size: -
J: TRBJ1-5
V: TRBV6-1
DNA: TGTGCCAGCAGTGATTCTCTCTCTCAGCCCCAGCATTTT
CDR3: CASSDSLSQPQHF

D: -
size: -
J: TRBJ1-2
V: TRBV2
DNA: TGTGCCAGGGGACATCCAAGAGGTGGCTACACCTTC
CDR3: CARGHPRGGYTF

D: TRBD1
size: few
J: TRBJ1-2
V: TRBV7-9
DNA: TGTGCCAGCAGCGTTACAGGGGACAGCTATGGCTACACCTTC
CDR3: CASSVTGDSYGYTF

D: -
size: -
J: TRBJ2-1
V: TRBV7-8
DNA: TGTGCCAGCAGCCGATCTAGCTACTCTGAGCAGTTCTTC
CDR3: CASSRSSYSEQFF

D: -
size: -
J: TRBJ2-1
V: TRBV6-5
DNA: TGTGCCAGCAGATCGGCGGGGATAATCTACAATGAGCAGTTCTTC
CDR3: CASRSAGIIYNEQFF

D: TRBD1
size: -
J: TRBJ1-2
V: TRBV7-9
DNA: TGTGCCAGCAGCGGGACAGGGGGATCCTATGGCTACACCTTC
CDR3: CASSGTGGSYGYTF

D: -
size: -
J: TRBJ1-4
V: TRBV6-2/TRBV6-3
DNA: TGTGCCAGCAGTTACTCTAGCAGGGGAGAAGAAAAACTGTTTTTT
CDR3: CASSYSSRGEEKLFF

D: TRBD1
size: -
J: TRBJ1-2
V: TRBV12-3/TRBV12-4
DNA: TGTGCCAGCAGTTTAGGGGACAGTCCCTACACCTTC
CDR3: CASSLGDSPYTF

D: -
size: -
J: TRBJ2-3
V: TRBV5-1
DNA: TGCGCCAGCAGCTTGGCGGTTATGGGGGCCGGCACAGATACGCAGTATTTT
CDR3: CASSLAVMGAGTDTQYF